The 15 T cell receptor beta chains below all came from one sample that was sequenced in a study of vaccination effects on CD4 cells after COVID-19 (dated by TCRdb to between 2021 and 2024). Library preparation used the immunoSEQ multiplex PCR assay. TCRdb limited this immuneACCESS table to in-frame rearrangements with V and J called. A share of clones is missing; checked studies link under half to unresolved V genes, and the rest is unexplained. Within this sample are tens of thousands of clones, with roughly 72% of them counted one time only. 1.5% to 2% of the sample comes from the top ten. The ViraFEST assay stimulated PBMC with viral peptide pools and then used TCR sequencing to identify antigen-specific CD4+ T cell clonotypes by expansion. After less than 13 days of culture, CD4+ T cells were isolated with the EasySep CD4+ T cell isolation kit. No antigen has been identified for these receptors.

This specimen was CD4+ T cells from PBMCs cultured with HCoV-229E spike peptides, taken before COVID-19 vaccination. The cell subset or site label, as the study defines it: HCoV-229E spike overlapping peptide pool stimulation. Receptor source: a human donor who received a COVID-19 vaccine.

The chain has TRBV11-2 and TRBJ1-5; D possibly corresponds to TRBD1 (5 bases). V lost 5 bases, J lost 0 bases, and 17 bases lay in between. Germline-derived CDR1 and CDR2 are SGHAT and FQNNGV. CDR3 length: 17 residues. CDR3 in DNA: TGTGCCAGCAGCCAGAACCCCAGGGAATATAGCAATCAGCCCCAGCATTTT. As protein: CASSQNPREYSNQPQHF. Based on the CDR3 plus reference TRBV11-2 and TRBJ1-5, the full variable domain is EAGVAQSPRYKIIEKRQSVAFWCNPISGHATLYWYQQILGQGPKLLIQFQNNGVVDDSQLPKDRFSAERLKGVDSTLKIQPAKLEDSAVYLCASSQNPREYSNQPQHFGDGTRLSIL.

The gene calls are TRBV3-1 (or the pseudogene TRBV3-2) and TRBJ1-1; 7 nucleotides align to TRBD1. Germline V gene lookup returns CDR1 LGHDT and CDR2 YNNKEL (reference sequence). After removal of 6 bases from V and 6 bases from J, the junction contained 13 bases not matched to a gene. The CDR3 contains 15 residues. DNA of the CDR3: TGTGCCAGCAGATTCGAGGGGCAGGGGGATGCTGAAGCTTTCTTT. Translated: CASRFEGQGDAEAFF.

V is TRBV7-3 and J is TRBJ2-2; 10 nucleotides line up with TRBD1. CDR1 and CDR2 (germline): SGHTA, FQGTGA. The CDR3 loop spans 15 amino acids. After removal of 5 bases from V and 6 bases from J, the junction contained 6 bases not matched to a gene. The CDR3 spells CASSALGQGAGELFF. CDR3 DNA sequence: TGTGCCAGCAGCGCCTTAGGACAGGGGGCCGGGGAGCTGTTTTTT.

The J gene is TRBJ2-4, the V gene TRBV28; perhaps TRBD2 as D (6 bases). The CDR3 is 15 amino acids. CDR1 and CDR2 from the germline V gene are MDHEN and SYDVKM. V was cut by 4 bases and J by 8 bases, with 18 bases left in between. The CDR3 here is CASSSPGGGSDIQYF. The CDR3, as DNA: TGTGCCAGCAGTTCCCCCGGGGGAGGTTCGGACATTCAGTACTTC. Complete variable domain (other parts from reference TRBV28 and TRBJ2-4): DVKVTQSSRYLVKRTGEKVFLECVQDMDHENMFWYRQDPGLGLRLIYFSYDVKMKEKGDIPEGYSVSREKKERFSLILESASTNQTSMYLCASSSPGGGSDIQYFGAGTRLSVL.

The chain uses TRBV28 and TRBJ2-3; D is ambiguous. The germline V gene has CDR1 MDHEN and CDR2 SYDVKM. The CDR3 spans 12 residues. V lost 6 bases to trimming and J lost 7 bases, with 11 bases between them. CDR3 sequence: CASRTNSYTQYF. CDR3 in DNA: TGTGCCAGCAGAACGAACTCCTATACGCAGTATTTT.

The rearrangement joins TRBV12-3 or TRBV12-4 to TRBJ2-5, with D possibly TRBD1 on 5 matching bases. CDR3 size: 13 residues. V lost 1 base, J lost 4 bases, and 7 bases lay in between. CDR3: CASSLGQLETQYF. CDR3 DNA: TGTGCCAGCAGTTTAGGACAGTTAGAGACCCAGTACTTC.

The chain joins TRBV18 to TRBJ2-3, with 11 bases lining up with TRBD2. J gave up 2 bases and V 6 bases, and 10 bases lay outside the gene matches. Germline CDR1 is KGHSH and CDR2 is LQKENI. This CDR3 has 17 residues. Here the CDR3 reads CASSPSPTSGITDTQYF. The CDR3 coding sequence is TGTGCCAGCTCGCCCTCCCCGACTAGCGGGATCACAGATACGCAGTATTTT.

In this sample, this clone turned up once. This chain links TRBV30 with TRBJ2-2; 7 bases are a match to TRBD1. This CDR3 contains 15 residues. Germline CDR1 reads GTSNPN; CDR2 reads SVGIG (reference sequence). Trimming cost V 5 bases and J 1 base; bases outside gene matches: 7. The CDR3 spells CAWGPGTENTGELFF. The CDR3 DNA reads TGTGCCTGGGGGCCCGGGACAGAGAACACCGGGGAGCTGTTTTTT. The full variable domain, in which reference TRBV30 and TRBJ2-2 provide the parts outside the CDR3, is SQTIHQWPATLVQPVGSPLSLECTVEGTSNPNLYWYRQAAGRGLQLLFYSVGIGQISSEVPQNLSASRPQDRQFILSSKKLLLSDSGFYLCAWGPGTENTGELFFGEGSRLTVL.

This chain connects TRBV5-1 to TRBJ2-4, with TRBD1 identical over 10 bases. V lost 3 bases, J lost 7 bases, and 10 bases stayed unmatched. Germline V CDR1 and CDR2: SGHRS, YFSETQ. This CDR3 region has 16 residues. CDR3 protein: CASSYSPGTGENIQYF. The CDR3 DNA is TGCGCCAGCAGCTACTCACCCGGGACAGGGGAGAACATTCAGTACTTC.

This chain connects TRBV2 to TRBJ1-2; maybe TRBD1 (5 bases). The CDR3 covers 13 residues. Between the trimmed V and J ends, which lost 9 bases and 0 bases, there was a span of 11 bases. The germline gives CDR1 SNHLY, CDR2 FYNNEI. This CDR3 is CASNRQSNYGYTF. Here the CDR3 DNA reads TGTGCCAGTAACAGGCAATCTAACTATGGCTACACCTTC.

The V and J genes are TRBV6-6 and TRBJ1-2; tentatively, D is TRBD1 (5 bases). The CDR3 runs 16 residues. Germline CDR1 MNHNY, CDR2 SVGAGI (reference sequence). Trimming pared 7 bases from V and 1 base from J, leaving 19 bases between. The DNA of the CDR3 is TGTGCCAGCACCTACGCCGGGGGTAGGGGTAACTATGGCTACACCTTC. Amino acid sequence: CASTYAGGRGNYGYTF.

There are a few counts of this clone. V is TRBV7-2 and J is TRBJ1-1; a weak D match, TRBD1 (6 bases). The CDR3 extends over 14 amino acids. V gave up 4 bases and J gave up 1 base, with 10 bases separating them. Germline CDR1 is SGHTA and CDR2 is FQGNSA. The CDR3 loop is CASSSTGRNTEAFF. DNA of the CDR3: TGTGCCAGCAGCTCTACAGGGAGGAACACTGAAGCTTTCTTT.

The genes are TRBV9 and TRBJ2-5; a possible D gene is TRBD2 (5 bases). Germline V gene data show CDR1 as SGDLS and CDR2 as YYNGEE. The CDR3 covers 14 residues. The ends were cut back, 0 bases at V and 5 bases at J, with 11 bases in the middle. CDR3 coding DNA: TGTGCCAGCAGCGTAGGAGGGATTGGGGAGACCCAGTACTTC. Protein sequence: CASSVGGIGETQYF.

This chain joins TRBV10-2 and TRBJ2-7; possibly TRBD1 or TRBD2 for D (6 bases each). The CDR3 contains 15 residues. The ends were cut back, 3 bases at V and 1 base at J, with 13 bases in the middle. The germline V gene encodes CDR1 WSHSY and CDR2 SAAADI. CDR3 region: CASSDSPGASYEQYV. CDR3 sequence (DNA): TGCGCCAGCAGTGATAGTCCGGGGGCATCCTACGAGCAGTACGTC.

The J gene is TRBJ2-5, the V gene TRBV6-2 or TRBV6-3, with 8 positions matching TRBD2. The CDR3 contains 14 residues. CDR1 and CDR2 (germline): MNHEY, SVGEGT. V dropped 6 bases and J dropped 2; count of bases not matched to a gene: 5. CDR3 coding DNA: TGTGCCAGCAGCCCAGTAGCGGGGCAAGAGACCCAGTACTTC. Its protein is CASSPVAGQETQYF.